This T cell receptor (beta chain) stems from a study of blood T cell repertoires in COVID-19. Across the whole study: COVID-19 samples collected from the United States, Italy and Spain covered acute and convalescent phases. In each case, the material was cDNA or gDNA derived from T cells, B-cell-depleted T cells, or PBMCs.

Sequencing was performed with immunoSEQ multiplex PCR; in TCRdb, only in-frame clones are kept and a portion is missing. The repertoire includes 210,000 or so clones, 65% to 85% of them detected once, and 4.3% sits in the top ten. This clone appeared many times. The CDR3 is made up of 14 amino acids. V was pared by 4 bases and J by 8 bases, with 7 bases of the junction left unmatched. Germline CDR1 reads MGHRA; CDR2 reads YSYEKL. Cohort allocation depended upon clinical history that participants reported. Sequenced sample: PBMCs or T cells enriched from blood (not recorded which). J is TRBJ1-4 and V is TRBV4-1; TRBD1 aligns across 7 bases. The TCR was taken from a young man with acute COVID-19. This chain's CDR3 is CASSLRQGGEKLFF. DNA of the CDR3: TGCGCCAGCAGCCTCAGACAGGGTGGCGAAAAACTGTTTTTT.